The rows below give T cell receptor beta chains drawn from one sample of a study of cytomegalovirus exposure and HLA in healthy donors. Sequenced by immunoSEQ multiplex PCR; TCRdb stores in-frame clones only, minus some. This sample has fewer than 300,000 clones, with 86% found just once. Sequencing used PBMCs. Every receptor here comes from a man aged 40-50 years in good health and CMV-seropositive. CDR3s include the opening cysteine and the closing phenylalanine or tryptophan. D genes are given only for firm matches. Some rows have no size entry. The others give once, few or many, or a class for an expanded clone.

j_gene	d_gene	v_gene	abundance	CDR3nt	CDR3aa
TRBJ1-5	NA	TRBV6-1	once	TGTGCCAGCAGTGCATCGCCCGTGTCAGGCAATCAGCCCCAGCATTTT	CASSASPVSGNQPQHF
TRBJ2-7	NA	TRBV18	NA	TGTGCCAGCTCACTAAGGACAGATACCTACGAGCAGTACTTC	CASSLRTDTYEQYF
TRBJ2-3	NA	TRBV9	NA	TGTGCCAGCAGCGTTAGCGGAGTGGGAACAGATACGCAGTATTTT	CASSVSGVGTDTQYF
TRBJ2-2	TRBD2	TRBV5-4	once	TGTGCCAGCAGCTTGTCAATCGGGCGGGAGGCAACCGGGGAGCTGTTTTTT	CASSLSIGREATGELFF
TRBJ2-2	NA	TRBV7-9	NA	TGTGCCAGCAGCTTAGCTGGAGGGTTTTCCGGGGAGCTGTTTTTT	CASSLAGGFSGELFF
TRBJ2-4	NA	TRBV19	NA	TGTGCCAGTAGTATTCGGAACAGGGTAATAGACATTCAGTACTTC	CASSIRNRVIDIQYF
TRBJ2-7	TRBD2	TRBV28	once	TGTGCCAGCAGTTTAAGACCCAGACTAGCGGGAGTGAGCGAGCAGTACTTC	CASSLRPRLAGVSEQYF
TRBJ2-2	NA	TRBV5-1	NA	TGCGCCAGCGGGCTGAGGGTCAACACCGGGGAGCTGTTTTTT	CASGLRVNTGELFF
TRBJ2-1	NA	TRBV20-1	NA	TGCAGGTGCGGCTCCTACAATGAGCAGTTCTTC	CRCGSYNEQFF
TRBJ1-1	TRBD1	TRBV4-1	NA	TGCGCCAGCAGCCTCGGGACAGGGCCGAACACTGAAGCTTTCTTT	CASSLGTGPNTEAFF
TRBJ1-4	NA	TRBV18	NA	TGTGCCAGCTCACCACAGCGCCTGGTTATAGAGAATGAAAAACTGTTTTTT	CASSPQRLVIENEKLFF
TRBJ2-1	TRBD2	TRBV6-4	NA	TGTGCCAGCAGGGGGGCAGCGGGAGGGCAGTATGAGCAGTTCTTC	CASRGAAGGQYEQFF
TRBJ2-7	NA	TRBV7-9	few	TGTGCCAGCAGCATCTCTCCCTACGAGCAGTACTTC	CASSISPYEQYF
TRBJ2-7	TRBD1	TRBV7-9	NA	TGTGCCAGCAGTCCCCCAGGGACAGGGAACTACGAGCAGTACTTC	CASSPPGTGNYEQYF
TRBJ1-3	NA	TRBV7-6	NA	TGTGCCAGCAGCTTAGCGCCTTGGGCAGCCGGAAACACCATATATTTT	CASSLAPWAAGNTIYF
TRBJ2-7	NA	TRBV21-1	NA	TGTGCCAGCAGCAAAGGGGGGGTTCCGAAGGGCGGCTCCTACGAGCAGTACTTC	CASSKGGVPKGGSYEQYF
TRBJ2-3	NA	TRBV29-1	NA	TGCAGCGTACCAGACAGCCGACGGGATACGCAGTATTTT	CSVPDSRRDTQYF
TRBJ1-5	NA	TRBV28	NA	TGTGCCACCAGCCCGGGACACACTAATCAGCCCCAGCATTTT	CATSPGHTNQPQHF
TRBJ2-2	NA	TRBV28	NA	TGTGCCAGCAGTTTTAGTAGAGGGAGCACCGGGGAGCTGTTTTTT	CASSFSRGSTGELFF
TRBJ2-7	TRBD2	TRBV18	NA	TGTGCCAGCTCACCCTCTCTGGCGGGAGGTACCTACGAGCAGTACTTC	CASSPSLAGGTYEQYF
TRBJ1-1	NA	TRBV5-1	NA	TGCGCCAGCAGCTTGGGCTCGGGGACTGAAGCTTTCTTT	CASSLGSGTEAFF
TRBJ1-1	TRBD1	TRBV18	few	TGTGCCAGCTCACGAAACAGGGGAGGCACTGAAGCTTTCTTT	CASSRNRGGTEAFF
TRBJ2-5	NA	TRBV2	NA	TGTGCCAGCAGCGCACAGGGCATCAAAGAGACCCAGTACTTC	CASSAQGIKETQYF
TRBJ1-4	NA	TRBV29-1	NA	TGCAGCGCCGCGTTTGCAACTAATGAAAAACTGTTTTTT	CSAAFATNEKLFF
TRBJ1-2	NA	TRBV7-9	NA	TGTTCCAGCAGCTTAGTTCAGATATCTAACTATGGCTACACCTTC	CSSSLVQISNYGYTF
TRBJ2-7	NA	TRBV7-8	NA	TGTGCCAGCAGCTTACTCTCCGGGGGACTCTCTTACGAGCAGTACTTC	CASSLLSGGLSYEQYF
TRBJ2-7	TRBD2	TRBV7-9	NA	TGTGCCAGCAGCTTACCTAGCGGAGGAGCGTACGAGCAGTACTTC	CASSLPSGGAYEQYF
TRBJ2-7	NA	TRBV9	NA	TGTGCCAGCAGCGTTGGGAGCCGGGATCGAGAGCAGTACTTC	CASSVGSRDREQYF
TRBJ2-2	TRBD2	TRBV7-2	NA	TGTGCCAGCAGCCCCTCCGGAGGAGCGGGAGTAACCGGGGAGCTGTTTTTT	CASSPSGGAGVTGELFF
TRBJ1-1	NA	TRBV6-5	NA	TGTGCCAGCAGTTACTCTGTTCAGGGCGGAACTGAAGCCTTCTTT	CASSYSVQGGTEAFF
TRBJ1-3	TRBD1	TRBV28	NA	TGTGCCAGCAGTTCACAGGGGAGCTCTGGAAACACCATATATTTT	CASSSQGSSGNTIYF
TRBJ2-3	TRBD2	TRBV6-4	NA	TGTGCCAGCAGTATTCTAGCGGGAGTAAGCACAGATACGCAGTATTTT	CASSILAGVSTDTQYF
TRBJ2-7	NA	TRBV7-8	NA	TGTGCCAGCAGCTTTGTCTCTTTGTCCTACGAGCAGTACTTC	CASSFVSLSYEQYF
TRBJ1-2	TRBD1	TRBV27	NA	TGTGCCAGCAGTTGGACACAGGGGAGCTATGGCTACACCTTC	CASSWTQGSYGYTF
TRBJ2-3	TRBD1	TRBV28	NA	TGTGCCAGCAGCTTTACCCCGGGACAGGGGAGCACAGATACGCAGTATTTT	CASSFTPGQGSTDTQYF
TRBJ2-2	TRBD1	TRBV5-6	few	TGTGCCAGCAGCTTGGTCGGGACAGGGTACACCGGGGAGCTGTTTTTT	CASSLVGTGYTGELFF
TRBJ2-1	NA	TRBV4-2	NA	TGTGCCAGCAGCTCATATAGCAGCAATGAGCAGTTCTTC	CASSSYSSNEQFF
TRBJ1-2	TRBD1	TRBV27	NA	TGTGCCAGCAGTTCGACAGGGGAGAACTATGGCTACACCTTC	CASSSTGENYGYTF
TRBJ2-6	NA	TRBV29-1	NA	TGCAGCGTTGAGGCCTGGGCCAACGTCCTGACTTTC	CSVEAWANVLTF
TRBJ2-1	TRBD1	TRBV9	NA	TGTGCCAGCAGCACAGGACAGGGAAGCTACAATGAGCAGTTCTTC	CASSTGQGSYNEQFF
TRBJ2-5	NA	TRBV5-4	NA	TGTGCCAGCAGCTTAGTCCGAGGGCAAGAGACCCAGTACTTC	CASSLVRGQETQYF
TRBJ1-5	TRBD1	TRBV4-1	NA	TGCGCCAGCAGCCAAGGAGGGGGCGTTCAGCCCCAGCATTTT	CASSQGGGVQPQHF
TRBJ2-7	TRBD1	TRBV2	NA	TGTGCCAGCACCCTCTCCGGGGGGACAGGGGTTTACGAGCAGTACTTC	CASTLSGGTGVYEQYF
TRBJ2-1	TRBD1	TRBV5-1	NA	TGCGCCAGCAGCTTGGAAGGGACAGGGGGCTACAATGAGCAGTTCTTC	CASSLEGTGGYNEQFF
TRBJ2-1	TRBD2	TRBV7-9	NA	TGTGCCAGCAGCCCCAGGCGGGGGGCCTCCTACAATGAGCAGTTCTTC	CASSPRRGASYNEQFF
TRBJ2-1	TRBD2	TRBV5-4	NA	TGTGCCAGCAGCCGACTAGCGGGAGGGGGGTCCTACAATGAGCAGTTCTTC	CASSRLAGGGSYNEQFF
TRBJ2-7	TRBD2	TRBV7-9	few	TGTGCCAGCAGCTTAGCGTCTACTAGCGGGACCCTCCTCTTC	CASSLASTSGTLLF
TRBJ2-3	NA	TRBV7-3	NA	TGTGCCAGCAGCTTTTCGGGGACAGATACGCAGTATTTT	CASSFSGTDTQYF
TRBJ2-7	NA	TRBV7-9	NA	TGTGCCAGCAGCTGGGGCGCAGGCCAATACGAGCAGTACTTC	CASSWGAGQYEQYF
TRBJ2-1	TRBD1	TRBV2	few	TGTGCCAGCAGTGAATTGACAGGGGCGGACAATGAGCAGTTCTTC	CASSELTGADNEQFF
TRBJ1-1	NA	TRBV6-5	NA	TGTGCCAGCAGTTACGGGCAGAACACTGAAGCTTTCTTT	CASSYGQNTEAFF
TRBJ2-1	TRBD2	TRBV28	NA	TGTGCCAGCAGTTTTCGGACTAGCGGGAGGAGCTCCTACAATGAGCAGTTCTTC	CASSFRTSGRSSYNEQFF